This T cell receptor beta chain was sequenced in a study of OX40 agonist ivuxolimab in advanced cancers. The table came from immunoSEQ multiplex PCR; TCRdb's copy has only in-frame clones and leaves some out. The sample includes under 25,000 clones, roughly 80% of them seen just once. In its sample, this clone was seen once. Patients were excluded for autoimmune disease history or systemic immunosuppression. The source was CD4+ or CD8+ T cells sorted from blood, collected in a trial of the OX40 agonist ivuxolimab. The sequence came from an adult with an advanced solid tumor such as melanoma, head and neck, liver or kidney cancer.

The CDR3 DNA reads TGTGCCAGCAGCCTCTCCGGGACTCGGGGGACTATTACTGAAGCTTTCTTT. It specifies CASSLSGTRGTITEAFF. The chain couples TRBV5-4 to TRBJ1-1; TRBD1 might be the D (5 bases). In germline, CDR1 is SGHNT, CDR2 YYREEE (reference sequence). V lost 4 bases and J lost 5, with 24 bases in between. The CDR3 is 17 amino acids.